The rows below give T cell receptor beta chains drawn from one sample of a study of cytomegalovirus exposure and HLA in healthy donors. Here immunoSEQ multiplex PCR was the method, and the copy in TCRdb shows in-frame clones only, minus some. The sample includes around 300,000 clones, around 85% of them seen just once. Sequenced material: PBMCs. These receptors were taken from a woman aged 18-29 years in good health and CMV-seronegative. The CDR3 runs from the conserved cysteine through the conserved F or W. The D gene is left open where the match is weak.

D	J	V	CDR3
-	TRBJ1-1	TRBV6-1	CASSEDRDTEAFF
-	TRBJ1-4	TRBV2	CASSRRTATNEKLFF
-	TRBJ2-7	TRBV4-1	CASSQRGTIWSGEQYF
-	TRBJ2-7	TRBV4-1	CASSQLPLTSNLDEQYF
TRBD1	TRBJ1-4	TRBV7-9	CASSARQGTNEKLFF
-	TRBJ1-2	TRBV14	CASSQEGGRRRGYTF
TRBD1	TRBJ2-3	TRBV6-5	CASSYSGTGGWDTQYF
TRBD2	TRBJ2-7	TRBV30	CAWMGHAASGRSLEQYF
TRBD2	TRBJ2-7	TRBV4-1	CASSPTPLTSGRKYEQYF
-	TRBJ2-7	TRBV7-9	CASSATGSSYEQYF
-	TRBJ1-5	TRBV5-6	CASSLVGGNQPQHF
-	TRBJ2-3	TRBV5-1	CASSLGAGAFTDTQYF
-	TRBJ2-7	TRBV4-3	CASSQNRAYEQYF
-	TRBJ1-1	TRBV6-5	CASTDNGIAFF
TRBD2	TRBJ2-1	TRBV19	CASSTSGRSYNEQFF
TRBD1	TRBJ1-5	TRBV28	CASRTGQGADQPQHF
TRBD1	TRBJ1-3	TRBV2	CASNTQGAGNTIYF
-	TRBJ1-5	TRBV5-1	CASSLTGNQPQHF
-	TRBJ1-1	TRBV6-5	CASSYQGTNTEAFF
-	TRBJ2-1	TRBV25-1	CASSERWGDTNEQFF
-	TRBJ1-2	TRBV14	CASSQDRRTVYGYTF
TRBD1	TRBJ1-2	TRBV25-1	CASSGASGGGINGYTF
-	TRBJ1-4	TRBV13	CASSFGAAEKLFF
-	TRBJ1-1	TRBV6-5	CASSYLGRGNTEAFF
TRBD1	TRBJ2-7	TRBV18	CASSSTGGAGEQYF
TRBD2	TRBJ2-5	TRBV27	CASRAGGETQYF
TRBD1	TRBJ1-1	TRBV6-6	CASSYPGQGVTEAFF
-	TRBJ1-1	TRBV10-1	CASSESEGNTEAFF
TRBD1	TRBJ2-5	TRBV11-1	CASSRDRVGETQYF
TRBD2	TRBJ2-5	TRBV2	CASSAGLAGVETQYF
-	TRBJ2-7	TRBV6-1	CASSEGHQNPYEQYF
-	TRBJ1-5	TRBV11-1	CASSPNRGEPQHF
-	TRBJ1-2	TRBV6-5	CAVSRGRGFYGYTF
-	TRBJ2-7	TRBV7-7	CASSLLSGRDIGVSYEQYF
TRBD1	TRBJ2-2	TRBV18	CASSLGQGASGELFF
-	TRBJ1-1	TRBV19	CASSHTGGGTEAFF
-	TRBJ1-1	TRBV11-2	CASSSYPGGSTEAFF
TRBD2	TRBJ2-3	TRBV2	CASGGGAGVDTQYF
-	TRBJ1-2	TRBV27	CASSFRDTLGYGYTF
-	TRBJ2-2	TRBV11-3	CASSLKEAIAGELFF
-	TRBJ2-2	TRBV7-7	CASSLVEDKTGELFF